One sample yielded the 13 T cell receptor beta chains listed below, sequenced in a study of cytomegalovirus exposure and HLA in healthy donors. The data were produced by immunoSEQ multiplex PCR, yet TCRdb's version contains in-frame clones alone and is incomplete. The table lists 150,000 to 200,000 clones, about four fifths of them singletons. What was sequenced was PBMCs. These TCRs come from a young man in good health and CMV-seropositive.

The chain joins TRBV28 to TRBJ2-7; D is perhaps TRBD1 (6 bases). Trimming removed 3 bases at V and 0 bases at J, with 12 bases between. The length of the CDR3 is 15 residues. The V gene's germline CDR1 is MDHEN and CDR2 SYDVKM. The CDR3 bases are TGTGCCAGCAGTTTGGCCAGGGGCAACTCCTACGAGCAGTACTTC. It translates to CASSLARGNSYEQYF.

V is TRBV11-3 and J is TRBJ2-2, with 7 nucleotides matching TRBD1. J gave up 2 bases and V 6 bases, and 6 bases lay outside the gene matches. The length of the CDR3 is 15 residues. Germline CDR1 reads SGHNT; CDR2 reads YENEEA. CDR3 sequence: CASRPRTGNTGELFF. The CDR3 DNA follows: TGTGCCAGCAGACCCAGGACAGGAAACACCGGGGAGCTGTTTTTT.

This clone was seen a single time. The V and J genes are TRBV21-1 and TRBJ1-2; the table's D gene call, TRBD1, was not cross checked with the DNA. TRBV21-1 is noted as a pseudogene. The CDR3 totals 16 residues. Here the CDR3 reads CASSKIIIYVGHGYTF. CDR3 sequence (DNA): TGTGCCAGCAGCAAAATTATTATTTATGTGGGGCATGGCTACACCTTC.

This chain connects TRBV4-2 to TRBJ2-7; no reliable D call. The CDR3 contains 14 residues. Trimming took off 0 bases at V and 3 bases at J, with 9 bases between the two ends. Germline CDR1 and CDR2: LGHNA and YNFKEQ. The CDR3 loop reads CASSQDGPNYEQYF. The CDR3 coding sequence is TGTGCCAGCAGCCAAGATGGGCCAAACTACGAGCAGTACTTC.

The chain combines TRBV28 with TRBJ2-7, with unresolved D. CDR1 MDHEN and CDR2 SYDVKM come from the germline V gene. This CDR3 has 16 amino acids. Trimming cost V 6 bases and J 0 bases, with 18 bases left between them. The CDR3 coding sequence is TGTGCCAGCAGCCCCTTGATTGGCGGTTACTCCTACGAGCAGTACTTC. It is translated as CASSPLIGGYSYEQYF.

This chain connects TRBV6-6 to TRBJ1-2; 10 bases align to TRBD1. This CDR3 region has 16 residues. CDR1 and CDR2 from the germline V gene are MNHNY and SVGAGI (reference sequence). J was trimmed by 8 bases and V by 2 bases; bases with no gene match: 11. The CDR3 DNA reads TGTGCCAGCAGTTACCCCGCCGGACAGGGGGTTTGGGGCTACACCTTC. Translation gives CASSYPAGQGVWGYTF.

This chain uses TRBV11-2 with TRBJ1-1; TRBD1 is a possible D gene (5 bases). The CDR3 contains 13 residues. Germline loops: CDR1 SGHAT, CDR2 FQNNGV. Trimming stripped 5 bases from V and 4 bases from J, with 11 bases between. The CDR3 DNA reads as TGTGCCAGCAGCCCCCCAGGGCGCACTGAAGCTTTCTTT. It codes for CASSPPGRTEAFF.

CDR3 nucleotide sequence: TGCAGCGTTGTTACAGGGGATCACTATGGCTACACCTTC. Amino acids: CSVVTGDHYGYTF. J is TRBJ1-2 and V is TRBV29-1, with 7 bases aligning to TRBD1. In germline, CDR1 is SQVTM, CDR2 ANQGSEA. The ends lost 4 bases at V and 3 bases at J; junction bases unmatched: 5. The CDR3 covers 13 residues.

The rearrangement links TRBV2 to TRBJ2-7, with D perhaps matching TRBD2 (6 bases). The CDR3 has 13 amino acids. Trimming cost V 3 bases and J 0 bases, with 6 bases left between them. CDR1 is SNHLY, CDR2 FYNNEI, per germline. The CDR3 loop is CASSERGSYEQYF. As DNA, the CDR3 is TGTGCCAGCAGTGAGCGGGGCTCCTACGAGCAGTACTTC.

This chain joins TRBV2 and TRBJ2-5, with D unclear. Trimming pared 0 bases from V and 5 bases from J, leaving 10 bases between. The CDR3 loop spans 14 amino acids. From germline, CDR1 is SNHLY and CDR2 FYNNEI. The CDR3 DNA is TGTGCCAGCAGTGAAGCGCATAGTTCGGAGACCCAGTACTTC. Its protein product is CASSEAHSSETQYF.

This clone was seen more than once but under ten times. In DNA form, the CDR3 reads TGCGCCAGCAGCCAAGCCCCCACTAGCGGCAATGAGCAGTTCTTC. Residues: CASSQAPTSGNEQFF. V and J are TRBV4-1 and TRBJ2-1, with 8 bases that match TRBD2. The length of the CDR3 is 15 residues. With V trimmed by 1 base and J by 6 bases, 5 bases remained unmatched. Germline loops: CDR1 MGHRA, CDR2 YSYEKL.

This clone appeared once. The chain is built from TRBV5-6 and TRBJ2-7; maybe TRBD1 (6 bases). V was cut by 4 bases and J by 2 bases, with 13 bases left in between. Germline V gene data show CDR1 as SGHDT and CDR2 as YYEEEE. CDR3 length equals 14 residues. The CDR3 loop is CASSRTGTTYEQYF. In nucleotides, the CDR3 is TGTGCCAGCAGCCGAACCGGGACAACCTACGAGCAGTACTTC.

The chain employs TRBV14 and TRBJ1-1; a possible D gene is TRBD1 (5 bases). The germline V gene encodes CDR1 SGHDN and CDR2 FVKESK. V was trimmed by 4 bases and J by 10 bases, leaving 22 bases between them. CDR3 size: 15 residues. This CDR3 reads CASSLAGGVGRTAFF. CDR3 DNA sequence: TGTGCCAGCAGCCTTGCCGGGGGTGTGGGACGTACAGCTTTCTTT.